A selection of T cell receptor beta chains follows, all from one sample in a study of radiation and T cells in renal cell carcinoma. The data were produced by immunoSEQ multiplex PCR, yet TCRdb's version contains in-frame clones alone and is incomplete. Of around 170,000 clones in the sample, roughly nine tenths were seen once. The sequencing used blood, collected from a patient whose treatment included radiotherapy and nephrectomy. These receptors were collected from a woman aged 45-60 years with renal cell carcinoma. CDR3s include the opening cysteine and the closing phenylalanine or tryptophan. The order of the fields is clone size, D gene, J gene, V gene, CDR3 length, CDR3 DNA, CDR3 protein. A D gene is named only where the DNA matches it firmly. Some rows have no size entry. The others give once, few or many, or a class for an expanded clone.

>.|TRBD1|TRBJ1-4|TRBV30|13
TGTGCCTGGAGTTTTGACAGGGCCGAAAAACTGTTTTTT
CAWSFDRAEKLFF
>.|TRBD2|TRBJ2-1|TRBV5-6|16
TGTGCCAGCAGCTTGTATGGGACTAGCGTGTACAATGAGCAGTTCTTC
CASSLYGTSVYNEQFF
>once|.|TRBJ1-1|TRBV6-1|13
TGTGCCAGCAGACCCCCGGGTGCCACTGAAGCTTTCTTT
CASRPPGATEAFF
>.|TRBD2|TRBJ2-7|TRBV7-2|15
TGTGCCAGCAGCTTAGGCGGGGGGGAAACCTACGAGCAGTACTTC
CASSLGGGETYEQYF
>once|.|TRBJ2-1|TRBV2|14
TGTGCCAGCAGTGAAACACTAGGCTACAATGAGCAGTTCTTC
CASSETLGYNEQFF
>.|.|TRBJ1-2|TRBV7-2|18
TGTGCCAGCAGCCCGACGACCTTGCTCCCAATCCCTAACTATGGCTACACCTTC
CASSPTTLLPIPNYGYTF
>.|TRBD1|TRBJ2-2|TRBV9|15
TGTGCCAGCAGCTCCGGGACAGGGGGCACCGGGGAGCTGTTTTTT
CASSSGTGGTGELFF
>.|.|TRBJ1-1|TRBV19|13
TGTGCCAGTAGTATAGTGTTGAACACTGAAGCTTTCTTT
CASSIVLNTEAFF
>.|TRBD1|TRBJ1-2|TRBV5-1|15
TGCGCCAGCAGCGGTAGGGACAGGGGGTCGGATGGCTACACCTTC
CASSGRDRGSDGYTF
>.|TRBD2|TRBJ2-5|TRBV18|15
TGTGCCAGCTCTACCGGGCTAGCGGGGGTAGAGACCCAGTACTTC
CASSTGLAGVETQYF
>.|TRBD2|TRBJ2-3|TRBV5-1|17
TGCGCCAGCAGCTTGGAGGGAGGGTACGTCCGCACAGATACGCAGTATTTT
CASSLEGGYVRTDTQYF
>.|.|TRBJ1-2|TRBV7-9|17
TGTGCCAGCAGCCTGATAAGGTTTCAACGAGCTAACTATGGCTACACCTTC
CASSLIRFQRANYGYTF
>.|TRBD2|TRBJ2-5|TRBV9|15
TGTGCCAGCACCTTACTAGCGGGGGGACAAGAGACCCAGTACTTC
CASTLLAGGQETQYF
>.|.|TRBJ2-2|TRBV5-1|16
TGCGCCAGCAGTCTTGACATGCCCTCGAACACCGGGGAGCTGTTTTTT
CASSLDMPSNTGELFF
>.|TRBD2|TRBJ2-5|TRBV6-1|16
TGTGCCAGCAGTGGTACTAGCGGGGGGGCCAAAGAGACCCAGTACTTC
CASSGTSGGAKETQYF
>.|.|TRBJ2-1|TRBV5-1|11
TGCGCCAGCAGCCTAGGAAATGAGCAGTTCTTC
CASSLGNEQFF
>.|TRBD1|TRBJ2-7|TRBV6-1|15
TGTGCCAGCAGTGAAGCCGTACAGGGGGCCTACGAGCAGTACTTC
CASSEAVQGAYEQYF
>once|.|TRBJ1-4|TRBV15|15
TGTGCCACCAGCAGAGATCGCTTCTCCGGGGAAAAACTGTTTTTT
CATSRDRFSGEKLFF
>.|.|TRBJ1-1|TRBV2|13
TGTGCCAGCAGCGTGGAGAAGAACACTGAAGCTTTCTTT
CASSVEKNTEAFF
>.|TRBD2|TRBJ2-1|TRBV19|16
TGTGCCAGTAGCCGGTTGCGGGGGGTTAGATACAATGAGCAGTTCTTC
CASSRLRGVRYNEQFF
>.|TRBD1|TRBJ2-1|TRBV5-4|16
TGTGCCAGCAGCTTAAGGACAGGGAGTGCCTACAATGAGCAGTTCTTC
CASSLRTGSAYNEQFF
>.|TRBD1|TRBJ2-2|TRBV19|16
TGTGCCACCCCAATACGGGACAGGGCGGACACCGGGGAGCTGTTTTTT
CATPIRDRADTGELFF
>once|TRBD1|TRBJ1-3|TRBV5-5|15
TGTGCCAGCAGCAGACAGGGGGCAAATGGAAACACCATATATTTT
CASSRQGANGNTIYF
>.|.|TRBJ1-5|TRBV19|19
TGTGCCAGTAGTATAGGTGAGGTGGGGGCCCTAGGTAGCAATCAGCCCCAGCATTTT
CASSIGEVGALGSNQPQHF
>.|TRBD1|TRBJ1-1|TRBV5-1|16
TGCGCCAGCAGCTTGGCCACCGACAGGGGACTTTCTGAAGCTTTCTTT
CASSLATDRGLSEAFF
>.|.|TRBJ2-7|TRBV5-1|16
TGCGCCAGCAGCTTGGGGGGAGGGACAGGTGGATACGAGCAGTACTTC
CASSLGGGTGGYEQYF
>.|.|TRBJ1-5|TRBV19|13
TGTGCCAGTAGATTTCATAGCAATCAGCCCCAGCATTTT
CASRFHSNQPQHF
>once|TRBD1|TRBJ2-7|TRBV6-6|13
TGTGCCAGCAGTCGGGGGACAGGGGGCGAGCAGTACTTC
CASSRGTGGEQYF
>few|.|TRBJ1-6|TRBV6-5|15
TGTGCCAGCAGTTACTCCGCCAGGGCCAGGTCACCCCTCCACTTT
CASSYSARARSPLHF
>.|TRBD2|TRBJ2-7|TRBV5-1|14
TGCGCCAGCAGCCCCCAAGGACTAGCCTACGAGCAGTACTTC
CASSPQGLAYEQYF
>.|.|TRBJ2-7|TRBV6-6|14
TGTGCCATCAGCGAGACCGGGATGTCCTACGAGCAGTACTTC
CAISETGMSYEQYF
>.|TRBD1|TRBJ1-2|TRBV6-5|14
TGTGCCAGCAGTTCGGACAGGGGCAACTATGGCTACACCTTC
CASSSDRGNYGYTF
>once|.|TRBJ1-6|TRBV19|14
TGTGCCAGCTCGCTGTTCTCCTATAATTCACCCCTCCACTTT
CASSLFSYNSPLHF
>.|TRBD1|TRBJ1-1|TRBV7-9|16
TGTGCCAGCAGCTTGGAGACAGGGAGTAGAAACACTGAAGCTTTCTTT
CASSLETGSRNTEAFF
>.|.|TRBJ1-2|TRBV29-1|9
TGCAGCGTTGAAGAAGCGCACACCTTC
CSVEEAHTF
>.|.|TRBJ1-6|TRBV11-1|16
TGTGCCAGCAGCTTAGGAAGAGGGACCGGGGATTCACCCCTCCACTTT
CASSLGRGTGDSPLHF
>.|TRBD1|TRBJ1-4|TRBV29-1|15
TGCAGCGTTGAAGACGAGGGGGCACCTAATGAAAAACTGTTTTTT
CSVEDEGAPNEKLFF
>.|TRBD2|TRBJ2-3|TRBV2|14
TGTGCCAGCAGTGAACGGGAGGGACCAGATACGCAGTATTTT
CASSEREGPDTQYF